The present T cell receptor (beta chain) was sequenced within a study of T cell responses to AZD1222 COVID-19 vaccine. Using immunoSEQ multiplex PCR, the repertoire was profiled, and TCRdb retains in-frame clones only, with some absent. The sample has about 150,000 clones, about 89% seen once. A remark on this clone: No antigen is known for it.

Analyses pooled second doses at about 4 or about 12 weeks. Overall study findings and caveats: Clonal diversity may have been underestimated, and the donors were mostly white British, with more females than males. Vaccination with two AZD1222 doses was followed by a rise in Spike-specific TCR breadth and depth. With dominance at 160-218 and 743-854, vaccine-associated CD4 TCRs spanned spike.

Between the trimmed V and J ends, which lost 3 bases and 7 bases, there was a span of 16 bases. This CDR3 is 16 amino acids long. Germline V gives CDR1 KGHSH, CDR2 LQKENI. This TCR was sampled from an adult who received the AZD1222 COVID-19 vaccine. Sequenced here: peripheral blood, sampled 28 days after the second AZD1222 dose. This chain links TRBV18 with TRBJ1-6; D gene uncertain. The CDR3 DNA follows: TGTGCCAGCTCACCGAAACCGGGCTTGGGGAATTCACCCCTCCACTTT. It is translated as CASSPKPGLGNSPLHF. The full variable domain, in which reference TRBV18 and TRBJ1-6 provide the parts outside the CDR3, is NAGVMQNPRHLVRRRGQEARLRCSPMKGHSHVYWYRQLPEEGLKFMVYLQKENIIDESGMPKERFSAEFPKEGPSILRIQQVVRGDSAAYFCASSPKPGLGNSPLHFGNGTRLTVT.